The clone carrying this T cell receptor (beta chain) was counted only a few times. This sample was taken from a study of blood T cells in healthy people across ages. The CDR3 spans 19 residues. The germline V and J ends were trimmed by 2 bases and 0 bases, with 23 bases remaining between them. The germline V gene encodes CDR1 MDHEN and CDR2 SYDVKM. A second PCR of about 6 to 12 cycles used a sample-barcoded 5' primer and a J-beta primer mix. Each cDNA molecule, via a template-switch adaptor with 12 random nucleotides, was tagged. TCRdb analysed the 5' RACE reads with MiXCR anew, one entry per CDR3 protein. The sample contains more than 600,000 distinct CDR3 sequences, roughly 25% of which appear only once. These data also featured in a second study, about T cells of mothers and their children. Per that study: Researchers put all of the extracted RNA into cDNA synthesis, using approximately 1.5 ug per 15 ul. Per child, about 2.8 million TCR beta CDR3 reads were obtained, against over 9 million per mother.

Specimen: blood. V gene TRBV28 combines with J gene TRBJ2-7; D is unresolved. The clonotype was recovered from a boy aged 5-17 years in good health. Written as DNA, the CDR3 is TGTGCCAGCAGTTTAGTATTTTCGACGGCGCGATCTGCCTCCTACGAGCAGTACTTC. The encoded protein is CASSLVFSTARSASYEQYF.